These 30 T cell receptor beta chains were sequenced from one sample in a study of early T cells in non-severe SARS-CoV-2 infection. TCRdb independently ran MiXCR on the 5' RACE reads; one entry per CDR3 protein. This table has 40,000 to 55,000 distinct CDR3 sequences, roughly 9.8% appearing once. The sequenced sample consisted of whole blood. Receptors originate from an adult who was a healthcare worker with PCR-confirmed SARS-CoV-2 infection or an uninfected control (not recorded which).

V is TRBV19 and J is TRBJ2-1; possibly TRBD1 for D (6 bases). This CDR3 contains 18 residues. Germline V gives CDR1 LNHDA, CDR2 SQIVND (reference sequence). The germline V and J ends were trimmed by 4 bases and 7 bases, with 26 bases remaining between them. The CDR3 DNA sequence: TGTGCCAGTAGTAAACAATTCGGACAGCCCTCTCCCTTAAATGAGCAGTTCTTC. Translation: CASSKQFGQPSPLNEQFF.

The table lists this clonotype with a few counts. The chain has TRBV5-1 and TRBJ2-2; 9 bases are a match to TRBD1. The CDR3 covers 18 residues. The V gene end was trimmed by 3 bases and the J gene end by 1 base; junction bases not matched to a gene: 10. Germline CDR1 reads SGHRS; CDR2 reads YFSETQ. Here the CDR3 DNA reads TGCGCCAGCAGCTCAGGGACAGGGCGAGGAAGGAACACCGGGGAGCTGTTTTTT. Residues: CASSSGTGRGRNTGELFF.

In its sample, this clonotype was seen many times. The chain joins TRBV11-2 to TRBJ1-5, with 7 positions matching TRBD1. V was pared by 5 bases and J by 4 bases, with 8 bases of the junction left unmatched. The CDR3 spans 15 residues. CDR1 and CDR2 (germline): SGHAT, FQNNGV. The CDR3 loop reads CASSRQGNPNQPQHF. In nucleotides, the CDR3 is TGTGCCAGCAGCCGACAGGGTAACCCGAATCAGCCCCAGCATTTT.

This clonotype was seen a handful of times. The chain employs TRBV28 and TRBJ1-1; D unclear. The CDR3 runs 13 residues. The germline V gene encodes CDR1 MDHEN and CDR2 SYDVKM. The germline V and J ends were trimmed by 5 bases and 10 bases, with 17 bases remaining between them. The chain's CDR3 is CASSPPDRERAFF. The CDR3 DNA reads TGTGCCAGCAGTCCCCCGGACCGCGAGCGAGCTTTCTTT.

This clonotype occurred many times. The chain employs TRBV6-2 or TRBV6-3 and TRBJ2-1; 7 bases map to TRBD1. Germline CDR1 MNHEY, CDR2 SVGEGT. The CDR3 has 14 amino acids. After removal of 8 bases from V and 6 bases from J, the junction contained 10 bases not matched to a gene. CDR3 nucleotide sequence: TGTGCCAGCCGATGGGGACAGCCCATCAATGAGCAGTTCTTC. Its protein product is CASRWGQPINEQFF.

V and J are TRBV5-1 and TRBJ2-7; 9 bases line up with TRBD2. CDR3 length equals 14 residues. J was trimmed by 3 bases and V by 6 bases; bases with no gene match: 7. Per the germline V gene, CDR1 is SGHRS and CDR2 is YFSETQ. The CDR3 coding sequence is TGCGCCAGCATCCCTAGCGGGACAGACTACGAGCAGTACTTC. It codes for CASIPSGTDYEQYF.

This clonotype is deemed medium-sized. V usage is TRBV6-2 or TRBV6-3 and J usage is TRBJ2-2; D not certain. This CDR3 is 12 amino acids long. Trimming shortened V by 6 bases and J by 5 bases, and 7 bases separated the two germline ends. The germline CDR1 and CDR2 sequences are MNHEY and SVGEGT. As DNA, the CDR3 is TGTGCCAGCAGCACCTATACCGGGGAGCTGTTTTTT. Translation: CASSTYTGELFF.

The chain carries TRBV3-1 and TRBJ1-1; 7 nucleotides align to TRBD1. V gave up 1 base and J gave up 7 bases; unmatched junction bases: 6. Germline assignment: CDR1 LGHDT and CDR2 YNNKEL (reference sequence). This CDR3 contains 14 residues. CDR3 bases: TGTGCCAGCAGCCAAGTAAGAGGGGGCGATGAAGCTTTCTTT. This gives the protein CASSQVRGGDEAFF.

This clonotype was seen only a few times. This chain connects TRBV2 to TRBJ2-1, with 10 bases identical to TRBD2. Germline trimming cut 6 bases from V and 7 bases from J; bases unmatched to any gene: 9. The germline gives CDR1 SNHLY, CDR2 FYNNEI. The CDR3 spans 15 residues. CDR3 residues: CASSPTSSGSNEQFF. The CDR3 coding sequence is TGTGCCAGCAGCCCGACCTCTAGCGGGAGTAATGAGCAGTTCTTC.

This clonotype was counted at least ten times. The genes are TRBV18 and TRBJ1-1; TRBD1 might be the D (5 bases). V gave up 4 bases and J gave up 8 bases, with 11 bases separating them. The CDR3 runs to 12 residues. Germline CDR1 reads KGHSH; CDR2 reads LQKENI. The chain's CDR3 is CASSLGDVEAFF. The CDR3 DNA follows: TGTGCCAGCTCACTTGGGGACGTCGAAGCTTTCTTT.

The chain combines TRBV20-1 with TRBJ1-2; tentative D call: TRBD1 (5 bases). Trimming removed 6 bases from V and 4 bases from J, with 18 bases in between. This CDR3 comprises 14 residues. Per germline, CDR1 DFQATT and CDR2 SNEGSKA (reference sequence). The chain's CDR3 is CSAPLGQGFYGYTF. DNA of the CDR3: TGCAGTGCGCCCTTAGGACAAGGGTTCTATGGCTACACCTTC.

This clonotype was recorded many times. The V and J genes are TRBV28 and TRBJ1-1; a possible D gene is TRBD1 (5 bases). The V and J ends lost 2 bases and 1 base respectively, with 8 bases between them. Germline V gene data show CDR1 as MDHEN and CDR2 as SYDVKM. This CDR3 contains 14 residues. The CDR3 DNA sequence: TGTGCCAGCAGTTTAGGGACGGAGAACACTGAAGCTTTCTTT. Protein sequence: CASSLGTENTEAFF.

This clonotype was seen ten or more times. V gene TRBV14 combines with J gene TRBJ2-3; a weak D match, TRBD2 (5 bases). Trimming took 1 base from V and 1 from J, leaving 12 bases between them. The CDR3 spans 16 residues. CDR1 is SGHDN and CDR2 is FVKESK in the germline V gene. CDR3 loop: CASSQVSAVRTDTQYF. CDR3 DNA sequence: TGTGCCAGCAGCCAAGTCTCAGCGGTGCGCACAGATACGCAGTATTTT.

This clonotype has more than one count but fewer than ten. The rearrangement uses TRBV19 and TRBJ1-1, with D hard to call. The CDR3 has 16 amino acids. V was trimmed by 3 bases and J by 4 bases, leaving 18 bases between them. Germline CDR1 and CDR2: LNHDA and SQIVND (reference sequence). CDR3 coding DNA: TGTGCCAGTAGTATCGGGTGGGGTCCCGATAGCACTGAAGCTTTCTTT. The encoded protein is CASSIGWGPDSTEAFF.

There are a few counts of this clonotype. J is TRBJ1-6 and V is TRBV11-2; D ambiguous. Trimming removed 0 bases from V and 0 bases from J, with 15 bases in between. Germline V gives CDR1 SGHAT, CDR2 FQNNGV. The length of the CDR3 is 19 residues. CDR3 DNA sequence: TGTGCCAGCAGCTTAGATTCGGAATCCTGGAGCTCCTATAATTCACCCCTCCACTTT. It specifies CASSLDSESWSSYNSPLHF.

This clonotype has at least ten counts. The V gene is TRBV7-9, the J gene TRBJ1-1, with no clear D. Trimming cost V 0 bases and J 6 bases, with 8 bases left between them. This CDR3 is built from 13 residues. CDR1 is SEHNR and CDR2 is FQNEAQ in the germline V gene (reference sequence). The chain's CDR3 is CASSLAKVAEAFF. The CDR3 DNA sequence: TGTGCCAGCAGCTTAGCGAAGGTTGCTGAAGCTTTCTTT.

The CDR3 DNA sequence: TGTGCCTGGACCCCGGACAGCGCTCCTGAGCAGTTCTTC. It encodes CAWTPDSAPEQFF. The gene calls are TRBV30 and TRBJ2-1; D possibly corresponds to TRBD1 (6 bases). V lost 4 bases, J lost 9 bases, and 16 bases lay in between. CDR3 length equals 13 residues. The germline gives CDR1 GTSNPN, CDR2 SVGIG (reference sequence).

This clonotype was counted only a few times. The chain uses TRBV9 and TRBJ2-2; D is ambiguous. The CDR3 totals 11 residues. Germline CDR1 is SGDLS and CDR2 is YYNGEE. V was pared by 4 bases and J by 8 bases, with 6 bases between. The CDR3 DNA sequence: TGTGCCAGCAGCTCAGGTGGGGAGCTGTTTTTT. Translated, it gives CASSSGGELFF.

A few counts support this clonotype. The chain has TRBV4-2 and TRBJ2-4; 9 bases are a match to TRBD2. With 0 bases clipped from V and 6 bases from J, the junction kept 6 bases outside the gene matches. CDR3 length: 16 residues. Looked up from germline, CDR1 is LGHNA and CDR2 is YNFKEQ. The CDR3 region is CASSQDYAGGLNIQYF. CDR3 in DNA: TGTGCCAGCAGCCAAGATTACGCGGGAGGGCTAAACATTCAGTACTTC.

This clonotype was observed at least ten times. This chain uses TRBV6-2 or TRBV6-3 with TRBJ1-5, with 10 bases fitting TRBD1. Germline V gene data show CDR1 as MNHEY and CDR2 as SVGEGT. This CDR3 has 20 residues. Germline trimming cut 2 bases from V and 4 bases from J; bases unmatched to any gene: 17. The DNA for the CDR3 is TGTGCCAGCAGTTACGCCGGGACAGGGGTCGCGGGGTCGCCAAATCAGCCCCAGCATTTT. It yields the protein CASSYAGTGVAGSPNQPQHF.

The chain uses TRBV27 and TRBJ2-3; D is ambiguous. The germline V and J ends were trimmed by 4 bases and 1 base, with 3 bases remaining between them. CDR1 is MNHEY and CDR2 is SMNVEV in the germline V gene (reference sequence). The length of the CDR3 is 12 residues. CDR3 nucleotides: TGTGCCAGCAGTTGGGGCACAGATACGCAGTATTTT. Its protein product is CASSWGTDTQYF.

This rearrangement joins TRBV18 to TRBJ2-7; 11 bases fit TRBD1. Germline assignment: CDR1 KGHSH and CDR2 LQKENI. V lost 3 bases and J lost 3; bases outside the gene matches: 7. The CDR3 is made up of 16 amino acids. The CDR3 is CASSPLGQGADYEQYF. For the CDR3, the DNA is TGTGCCAGCTCACCCCTTGGACAGGGGGCGGACTACGAGCAGTACTTC.

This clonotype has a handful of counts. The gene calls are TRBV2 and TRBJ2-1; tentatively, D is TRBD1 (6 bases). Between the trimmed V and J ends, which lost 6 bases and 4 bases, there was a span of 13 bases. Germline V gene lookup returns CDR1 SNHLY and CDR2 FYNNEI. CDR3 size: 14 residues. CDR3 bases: TGTGCCAGCAGCCGGGACACAACATACAATGAGCAGTTCTTC. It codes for CASSRDTTYNEQFF.

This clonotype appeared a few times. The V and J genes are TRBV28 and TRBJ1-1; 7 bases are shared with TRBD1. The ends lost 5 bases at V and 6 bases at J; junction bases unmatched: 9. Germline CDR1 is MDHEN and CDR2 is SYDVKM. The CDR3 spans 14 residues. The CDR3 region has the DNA TGTGCCAGCAGTCGGGGGAGGGGGCGACCTGAAGCTTTCTTT. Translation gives CASSRGRGRPEAFF.

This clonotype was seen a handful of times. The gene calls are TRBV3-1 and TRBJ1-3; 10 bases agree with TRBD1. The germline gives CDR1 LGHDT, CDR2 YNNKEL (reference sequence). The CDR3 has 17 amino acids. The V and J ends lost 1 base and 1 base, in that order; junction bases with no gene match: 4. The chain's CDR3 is CASSQGGQGRSGNTIYF. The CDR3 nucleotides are TGTGCCAGCAGCCAAGGGGGACAGGGGAGATCTGGAAACACCATATATTTT.

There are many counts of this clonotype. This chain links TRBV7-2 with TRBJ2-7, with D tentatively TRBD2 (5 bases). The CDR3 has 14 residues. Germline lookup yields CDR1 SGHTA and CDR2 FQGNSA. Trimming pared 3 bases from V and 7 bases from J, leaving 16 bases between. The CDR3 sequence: CASSLVEGNREQYF. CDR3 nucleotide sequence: TGTGCCAGCAGCTTGGTCGAGGGAAATAGGGAGCAGTACTTC. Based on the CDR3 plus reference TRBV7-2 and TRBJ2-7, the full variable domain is GAGVSQSPSNKVTEKGKDVELRCDPISGHTALYWYRQSLGQGLEFLIYFQGNSAPDKSGLPSDRFSAERTGGSVSTLTIQRTQQEDSAVYLCASSLVEGNREQYFGPGTRLTVT.

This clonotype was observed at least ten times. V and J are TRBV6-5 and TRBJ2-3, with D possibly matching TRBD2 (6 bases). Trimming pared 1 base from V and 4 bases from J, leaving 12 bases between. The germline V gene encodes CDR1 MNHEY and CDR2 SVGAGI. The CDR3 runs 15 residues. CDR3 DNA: TGTGCCAGCAGTTACTGGGACGGGAGTCCAGATACGCAGTATTTT. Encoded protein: CASSYWDGSPDTQYF.

The CDR3 DNA is TGTGCCAGCTCACATCGACAGAGTAAGGGTCAGCCCCAGCATTTT. Translating it yields CASSHRQSKGQPQHF. The J gene is TRBJ1-5, the V gene TRBV18; the D gene is possibly TRBD1 (5 bases). Germline assignment: CDR1 KGHSH and CDR2 LQKENI. Trimming pared 4 bases from V and 6 bases from J, leaving 16 bases between. The CDR3 consists of 15 residues. Variable domain in full (rest from reference TRBV18 and TRBJ1-5): NAGVMQNPRHLVRRRGQEARLRCSPMKGHSHVYWYRQLPEEGLKFMVYLQKENIIDESGMPKERFSAEFPKEGPSILRIQQVVRGDSAAYFCASSHRQSKGQPQHFGDGTRLSIL.

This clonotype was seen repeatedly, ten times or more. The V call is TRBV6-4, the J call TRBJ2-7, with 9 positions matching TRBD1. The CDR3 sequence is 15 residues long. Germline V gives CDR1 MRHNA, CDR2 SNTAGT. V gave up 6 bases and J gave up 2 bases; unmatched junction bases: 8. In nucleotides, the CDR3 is TGTGCCAGCAGGGAATCCGGGACAGGGCCCTACGAGCAGTACTTC. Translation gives CASRESGTGPYEQYF.

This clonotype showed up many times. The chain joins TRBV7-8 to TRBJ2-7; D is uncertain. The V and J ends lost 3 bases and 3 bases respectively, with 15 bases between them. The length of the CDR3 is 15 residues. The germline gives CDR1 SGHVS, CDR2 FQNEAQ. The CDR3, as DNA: TGTGCCAGCAGCTTCGATCTAGAGGCGATCTACGAGCAGTACTTC. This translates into CASSFDLEAIYEQYF.